This TCR beta chain was obtained from a study of blood T cell repertoires in COVID-19. About the study: Acute-phase and convalescent COVID-19 samples originated in the United States, Italy and Spain. The cDNA or gDNA used as material had been derived from T cells, B-cell-depleted T cells, or PBMCs.

The CDR3 has 17 amino acids. The ends were cut back, 5 bases at V and 0 bases at J, with 17 bases in the middle. CDR1 and CDR2 from the germline V gene are MNHEY and SVGEGT. The method was immunoSEQ multiplex PCR; TCRdb's version includes in-frame clones alone and lacks a portion of them. This repertoire shows about 160,000 clones, around 84% found once; its top ten account for about 5.6%. Participant ages covered about 18 to 95 years across about 22 US areas. Assignments of participants to cohorts depended upon their own reported clinical history. The sequence was obtained from a man aged 35 to 55 who had recovered from COVID-19. The chain couples TRBV6-2 or TRBV6-3 to TRBJ1-5, with D hard to call. Sequencing used PBMCs or T cells enriched from blood (not recorded which). Here the CDR3 DNA reads TGTGCCAGCAGTGTGCGGAGTACACCTTATAGCAATCAGCCCCAGCATTTT. The encoded protein is CASSVRSTPYSNQPQHF.